Listed below are T cell receptor beta chains from one sample, sequenced in a study of CD8+CD57+ T cells in acquired aplastic anemia. TCRdb fed the reads into MiXCR, producing one record per CDR3 protein. The sample carries approximately 260,000 distinct CDR3 sequences, approximately 86% recorded once. Sequencing was done on a sample of sorted CD4+, CD8+, or CD8+CD57+ T cells (not recorded which) from PBMCs. The receptor source for this set is a human donor with aplastic anemia. Both conserved end residues are part of each CDR3. Fields, in order: J gene, V gene, clone size, CDR3 protein. Only part of the rows carry a size: once, few, many, or a class if the clone is expanded.

j_call: TRBJ2-5; v_call: TRBV7-9; clone_size: -; cdr3_aa: CASSSQRSGGENQYF
j_call: TRBJ2-5; v_call: TRBV5-5; clone_size: once; cdr3_aa: CASSCASEQETQYF
j_call: TRBJ2-1; v_call: TRBV9; clone_size: -; cdr3_aa: CASSVYQNSYNEHEQFF
j_call: TRBJ2-7; v_call: TRBV7-2; clone_size: -; cdr3_aa: CASSLRGGPDAQYF
j_call: TRBJ2-7; v_call: TRBV7-9; clone_size: -; cdr3_aa: CASSGRVLAYEQYF
j_call: TRBJ1-3; v_call: TRBV9; clone_size: -; cdr3_aa: CASSRQSHNSPLIYF
j_call: TRBJ2-5; v_call: TRBV15; clone_size: -; cdr3_aa: CATSRATVQETQYF
j_call: TRBJ2-3; v_call: TRBV7-8; clone_size: -; cdr3_aa: CASSLLTRGEQYF
j_call: TRBJ1-1; v_call: TRBV7-9; clone_size: -; cdr3_aa: CASSFERSGGTDAFF
j_call: TRBJ2-3; v_call: TRBV15; clone_size: -; cdr3_aa: CATRRGASTDTQYF
j_call: TRBJ1-1; v_call: TRBV24-1; clone_size: -; cdr3_aa: CATSEYEANTEAFF